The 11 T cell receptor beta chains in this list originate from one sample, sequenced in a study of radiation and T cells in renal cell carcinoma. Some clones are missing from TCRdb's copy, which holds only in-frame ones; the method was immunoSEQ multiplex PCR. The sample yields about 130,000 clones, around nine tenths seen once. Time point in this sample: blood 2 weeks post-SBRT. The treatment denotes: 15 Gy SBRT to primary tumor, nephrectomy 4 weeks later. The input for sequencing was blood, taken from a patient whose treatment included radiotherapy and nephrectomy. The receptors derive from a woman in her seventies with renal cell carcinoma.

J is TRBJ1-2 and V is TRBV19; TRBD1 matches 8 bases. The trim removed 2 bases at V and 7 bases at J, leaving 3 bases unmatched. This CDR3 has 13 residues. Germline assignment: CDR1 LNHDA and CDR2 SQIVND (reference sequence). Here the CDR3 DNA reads TGTGCCAGTAGTATAACAGGGGGTCCTGGCTACACCTTC. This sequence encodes CASSITGGPGYTF.

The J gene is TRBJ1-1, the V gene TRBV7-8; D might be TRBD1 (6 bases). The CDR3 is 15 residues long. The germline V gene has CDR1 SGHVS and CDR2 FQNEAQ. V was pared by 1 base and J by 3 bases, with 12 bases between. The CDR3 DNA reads TGTGCCAGCAGCTTAGATCAGGGGCCGGACACTGAAGCTTTCTTT. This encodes CASSLDQGPDTEAFF.

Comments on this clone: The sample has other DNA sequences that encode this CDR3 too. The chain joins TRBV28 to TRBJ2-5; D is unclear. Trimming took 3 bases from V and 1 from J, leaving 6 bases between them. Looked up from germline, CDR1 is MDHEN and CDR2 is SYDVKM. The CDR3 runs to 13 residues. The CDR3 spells CASSFGGQETQYF. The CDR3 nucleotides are TGTGCCAGCAGTTTCGGCGGCCAAGAGACCCAGTACTTC.

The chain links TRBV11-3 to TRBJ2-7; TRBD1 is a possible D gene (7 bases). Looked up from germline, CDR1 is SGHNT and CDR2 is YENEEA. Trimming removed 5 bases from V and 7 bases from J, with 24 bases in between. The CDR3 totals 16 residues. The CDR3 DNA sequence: TGTGCCAGCAGCCCCACGCCAGGGGGGACCCAGTGGGAGCAGTACTTC. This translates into CASSPTPGGTQWEQYF.

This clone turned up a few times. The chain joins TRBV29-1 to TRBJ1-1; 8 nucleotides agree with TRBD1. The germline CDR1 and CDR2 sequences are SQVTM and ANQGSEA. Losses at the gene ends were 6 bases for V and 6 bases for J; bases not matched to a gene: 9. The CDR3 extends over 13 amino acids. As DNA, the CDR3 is TGCAGCGTGGTACAGGGGGTGCGACCTGAAGCTTTCTTT. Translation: CSVVQGVRPEAFF.

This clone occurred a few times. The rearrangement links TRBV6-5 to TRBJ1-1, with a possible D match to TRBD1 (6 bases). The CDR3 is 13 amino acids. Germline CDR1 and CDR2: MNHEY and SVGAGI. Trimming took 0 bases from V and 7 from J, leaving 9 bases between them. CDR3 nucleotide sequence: TGTGCCAGCAGTTACTCGGGCAGGGGTGAAGCTTTCTTT. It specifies CASSYSGRGEAFF.

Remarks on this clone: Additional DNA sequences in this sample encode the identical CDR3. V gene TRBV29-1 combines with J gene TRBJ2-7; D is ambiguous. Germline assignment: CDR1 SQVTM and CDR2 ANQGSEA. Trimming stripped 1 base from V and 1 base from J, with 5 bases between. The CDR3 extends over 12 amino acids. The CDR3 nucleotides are TGCAGCGTTGAAGCTAGTTCCTACGAGCAGTACTTC. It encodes CSVEASSYEQYF.

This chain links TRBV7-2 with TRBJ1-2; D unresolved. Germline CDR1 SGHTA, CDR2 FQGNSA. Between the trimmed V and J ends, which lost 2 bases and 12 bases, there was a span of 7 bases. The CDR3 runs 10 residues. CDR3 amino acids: CASSLLPDTF. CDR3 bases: TGTGCCAGCAGCTTACTCCCTGACACCTTC.

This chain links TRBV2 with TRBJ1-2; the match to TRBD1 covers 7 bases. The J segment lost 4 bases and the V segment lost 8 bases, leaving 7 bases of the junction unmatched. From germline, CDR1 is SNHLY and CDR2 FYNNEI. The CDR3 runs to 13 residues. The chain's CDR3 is CASSFDRVYGYTF. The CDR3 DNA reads TGTGCCAGCTCTTTCGACAGGGTCTATGGCTACACCTTC. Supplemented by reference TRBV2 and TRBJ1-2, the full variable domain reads EPEVTQTPSHQVTQMGQEVILRCVPISNHLYFYWYRQILGQKVEFLVSFYNNEISEKSEIFDDQFSVERPDGSNFTLKIRSTKLEDSAMYFCASSFDRVYGYTFGSGTRLTVV.

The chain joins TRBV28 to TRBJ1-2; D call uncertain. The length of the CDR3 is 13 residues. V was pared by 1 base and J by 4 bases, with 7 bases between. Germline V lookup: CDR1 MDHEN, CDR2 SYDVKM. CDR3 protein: CASSLFQVYGYTF. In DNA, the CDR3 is TGTGCCAGCAGTTTATTCCAGGTCTATGGCTACACCTTC.

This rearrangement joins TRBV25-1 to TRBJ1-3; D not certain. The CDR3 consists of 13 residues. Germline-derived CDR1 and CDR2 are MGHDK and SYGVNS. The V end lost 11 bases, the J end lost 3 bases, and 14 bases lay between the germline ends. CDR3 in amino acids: CAEERSDGNTIYF. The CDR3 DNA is TGTGCCGAGGAAAGATCCGATGGAAACACCATATATTTT. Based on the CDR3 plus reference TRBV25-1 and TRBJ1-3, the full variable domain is EADIYQTPRYLVIGTGKKITLECSQTMGHDKMYWYQQDPGMELHLIHYSYGVNSTEKGDLSSESTVSRIRTEHFPLTLESARPSHTSQYLCAEERSDGNTIYFGEGSWLTVV.